This passage covers 8 T cell receptor beta chains from one sample sequenced in a study of T cell responses to AZD1222 COVID-19 vaccine (dated by TCRdb to the early 2020s). Library preparation employed the immunoSEQ multiplex PCR assay. The table was pulled from immuneACCESS by TCRdb, which kept in-frame rearrangements only. Such tables lose some clones; where checked, under half of the loss comes from unresolved V genes, and the rest has no known cause. The sample table holds 70,000 or so clones, of which approximately 88% were seen once. The ten most abundant clones make up less than 20% of the sample. The sample's time point label, decoded: baseline before first vaccination. The sequencing used peripheral blood, collected on day 0 of AZD1222 vaccination. The receptor source for this set is an adult in good health.

The chain carries TRBV6-5 and TRBJ1-2; D is unresolved. The CDR3 sequence is 14 residues long. Germline V gene lookup returns CDR1 MNHEY and CDR2 SVGAGI. V lost 10 bases, J lost 4 bases, and 19 bases lay in between. CDR3 bases: TGTGCCACCCAAGAAGGCGCGGGCCGCTATGGCTACACCTTC. Its protein is CATQEGAGRYGYTF.

V usage is TRBV9 and J usage is TRBJ1-2, with unresolved D. Looked up from germline, CDR1 is SGDLS and CDR2 is YYNGEE. The ends were cut back, 0 bases at V and 0 bases at J, with 12 bases in the middle. This CDR3 has 16 amino acids. CDR3: CASSVGVGFSNYGYTF. The CDR3 DNA sequence: TGTGCCAGCAGCGTAGGAGTAGGGTTCTCTAACTATGGCTACACCTTC.

This chain joins TRBV6-2 or TRBV6-3 and TRBJ2-3, with 11 bases that match TRBD2. Germline V lookup: CDR1 MNHEY, CDR2 SVGEGT. This CDR3 spans 17 amino acids. J was trimmed by 0 bases and V by 0 bases; bases with no gene match: 2. CDR3 residues: CASSYSTSGGSTDTQYF. The CDR3 DNA follows: TGTGCCAGCAGTTACTCAACTAGCGGGGGTAGCACAGATACGCAGTATTTT.

V gene TRBV4-2 combines with J gene TRBJ1-2; 8 bases fit TRBD1. The ends lost 0 bases at V and 5 bases at J; junction bases unmatched: 8. The CDR3 runs 16 residues. Germline-derived CDR1 and CDR2 are LGHNA and YNFKEQ. CDR3 in amino acids: CASSQDLSGGAYGYTF. The CDR3 DNA is TGTGCCAGCAGCCAAGATTTGTCAGGGGGCGCGTATGGCTACACCTTC.

The V and J genes are TRBV10-1 and TRBJ2-7; a weak D match, TRBD1 (6 bases). Trimming pared 7 bases from V and 0 bases from J, leaving 16 bases between. In germline, CDR1 is WNHNN, CDR2 SYGVQD (reference sequence). This CDR3 comprises 15 residues. This CDR3 reads CASNGRTGSSYEQYF. For the CDR3, the DNA is TGCGCCAGCAATGGTCGAACAGGGTCCTCCTACGAGCAGTACTTC.

The chain employs TRBV4-2 and TRBJ2-2; D possibly matches TRBD1 or TRBD2 (7 bases each). V dropped 0 bases and J dropped 8 bases, with 13 bases sitting between them. The V gene's germline CDR1 is LGHNA and CDR2 YNFKEQ. There are 15 residues in the CDR3. The DNA of the CDR3 is TGTGCCAGCAGCCAAGATACAGCGGGACAGGGGGAGCTGTTTTTT. This codes for CASSQDTAGQGELFF.

V and J are TRBV3-1 (or the pseudogene TRBV3-2) and TRBJ1-5; possibly TRBD1 for D (5 bases). CDR1 and CDR2 from the germline V gene are LGHDT and YNNKEL (reference sequence). The CDR3 runs 15 residues. Trimming removed 4 bases from V and 3 bases from J, with 13 bases in between. The CDR3 DNA reads TGTGCCAGCAGCCCCTATTCAGGGAACAATCAGCCCCAGCATTTT. Amino acids: CASSPYSGNNQPQHF.

This clone was detected once. This chain links TRBV6-5 with TRBJ2-1, with 9 bases aligning to TRBD1. From germline, CDR1 is MNHEY and CDR2 SVGAGI. Unmatched junction bases numbered 10, after V lost 4 bases and J lost 12 bases. The CDR3 is 14 amino acids. Written as DNA, the CDR3 is TGTGCCAGCAGTTGGGGAGGGACAGGGCAAAGGCAGTTCTTC. It is translated as CASSWGGTGQRQFF.